This T cell receptor beta chain derives from a study of T cell responses to AZD1222 COVID-19 vaccine. At the level of the study: Both about-4-week and about-12-week second-dose recipients were combined.

Trimming took off 7 bases at V and 6 bases at J, with 22 bases between the two ends. CDR1 and CDR2 (germline): LNHDA, SQIVND (reference sequence). This CDR3 contains 16 residues. Comments on this clone: The antigen remains unidentified.

Measured with immunoSEQ multiplex PCR; TCRdb has only the in-frame clones, and not every one. The sample carries more than 70,000 clones, about 90% recorded once. Study results and limitations: Dominant at 160-218 and 743-854, vaccine-associated CD4 TCRs also spanned spike. Among AZD1222 vaccinees, only 5 to 7 were seropositive at baseline.

Source: peripheral blood, taken on day 0 of AZD1222 vaccination. The rearrangement uses TRBV19 and TRBJ1-5; D might be TRBD1 (6 bases). This sequence was found in an adult in good health. The DNA for the CDR3 is TGTGCCAGTACAAGCCAGGGGCTGATAAACGGTCAGCCCCAGCATTTT. This codes for CASTSQGLINGQPQHF.